A selection of T cell receptor beta chains follows, all from one sample in a study of cytomegalovirus exposure and HLA in healthy donors. TCRdb keeps only in-frame clones here, not all; method: immunoSEQ multiplex PCR. The profile shows 120,000 or so clones, about 76% of them singletons. Sample: PBMCs. The receptors shown here come from a woman aged 40-49 years in good health and CMV-seronegative. The conserved cysteine and the conserved F or W are not part of the CDR3 here. Fields, in order: V gene, J gene, D gene, CDR3 protein. A D gene is named only where the DNA matches it firmly.

TRBV2	TRBJ2-7	TRBD2	ASSPSGHEQY
TRBV5-1	TRBJ2-7	.	ASSLVAGPYEQY
TRBV20-1	TRBJ1-2	.	SASRGYGYT
TRBV4-3	TRBJ2-7	.	ASSQDRPLHPREQY
TRBV27	TRBJ1-4	.	ASSDSVGEKLF
TRBV13	TRBJ1-1	.	ASSNDRYTEAF
TRBV7-9	TRBJ2-5	TRBD2	ASSLGLAGGETQY
TRBV27	TRBJ2-1	TRBD2	ASIPRGGRYNEQF
TRBV5-3	TRBJ2-6	.	ARSRDSGANVLT
TRBV6-1	TRBJ1-1	.	ASRPSGGDEAF
TRBV5-1	TRBJ1-1	TRBD1	ASSTRTGENTEAF
TRBV7-2	TRBJ2-7	TRBD1	ASSSGTGGYEQY
TRBV4-3	TRBJ2-7	TRBD2	ASSQDREGVYEQY
TRBV5-4	TRBJ2-6	.	ASSRTVGVSIGDNVLT
TRBV6-5	TRBJ1-1	TRBD1	ASSDRVRNTEAF
TRBV27	TRBJ2-1	.	ASNTQLASVSEQF
TRBV27	TRBJ1-5	.	ASGLLHQPQH
TRBV5-1	TRBJ2-2	.	ASSLTEINTGELF